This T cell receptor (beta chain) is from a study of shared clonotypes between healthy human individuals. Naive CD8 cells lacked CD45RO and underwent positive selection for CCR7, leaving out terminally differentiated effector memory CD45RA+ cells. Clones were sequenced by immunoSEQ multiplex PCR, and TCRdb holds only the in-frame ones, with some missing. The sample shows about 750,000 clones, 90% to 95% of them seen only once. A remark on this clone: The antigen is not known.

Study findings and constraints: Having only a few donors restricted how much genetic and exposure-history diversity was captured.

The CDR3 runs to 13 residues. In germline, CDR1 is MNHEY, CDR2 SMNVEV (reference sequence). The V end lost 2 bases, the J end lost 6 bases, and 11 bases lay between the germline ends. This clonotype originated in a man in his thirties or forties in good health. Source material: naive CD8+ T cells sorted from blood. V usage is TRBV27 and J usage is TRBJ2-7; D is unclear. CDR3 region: CASSLLSAGEQYF. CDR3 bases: TGTGCCAGCAGTTTACTTTCTGCAGGCGAGCAGTACTTC.